Each of the 23 T cell receptor beta chains below was sequenced from the same sample in a study of cytomegalovirus exposure and HLA in healthy donors. PCR employed 60 Vbeta and 13 Jbeta primers. Assay: immunoSEQ multiplex PCR; the TCRdb copy retains only in-frame clones and omits some. The table has 180,000 or so clones, around 80% seen once. The material sequenced was PBMCs. The receptors here all came from a woman in her twenties or thirties in good health and CMV-seronegative.

The chain links TRBV7-9 to TRBJ1-3, with D perhaps TRBD1 (5 bases). Trimming took off 5 bases at V and 6 bases at J, with 17 bases between the two ends. CDR3 length: 15 residues. Looked up from germline, CDR1 is SEHNR and CDR2 is FQNEAQ (reference sequence). CDR3 sequence (DNA): TGTGCCAGCAGCCCCTGGGGGGAATTGGAAAACACCATATATTTT. Translation: CASSPWGELENTIYF. Using reference TRBV7-9 and TRBJ1-3 for the parts outside the CDR3, the full variable domain is DTGVSQNPRHKITKRGQNVTFRCDPISEHNRLYWYRQTLGQGPEFLTYFQNEAQLEKSRLLSDRFSAERPKGSFSTLEIQRTEQGDSAMYLCASSPWGELENTIYFGEGSWLTVV.

The V gene is TRBV6-5, the J gene TRBJ1-1; TRBD1 aligns across 7 bases. The CDR3 is 13 amino acids. The trim removed 5 bases at V and 1 base at J, leaving 1 base unmatched. Germline V gene data show CDR1 as MNHEY and CDR2 as SVGAGI. In DNA form, the CDR3 reads TGTGCCAGCAGTAGGACAGGGAACACTGAAGCTTTCTTT. Translating gives CASSRTGNTEAFF.

V and J are TRBV4-2 and TRBJ2-7; possible D gene TRBD2, 7 bases. V lost 1 base to trimming and J lost 7 bases, with 14 bases between them. CDR3 size: 14 residues. Germline CDR1 and CDR2: LGHNA and YNFKEQ. The CDR3 sequence: CASSQVGGGGEQYF. DNA of the CDR3: TGTGCCAGCAGCCAAGTCGGCGGGGGCGGGGAGCAGTACTTC.

A single count supports this clone. The chain joins TRBV7-2 to TRBJ2-1; TRBD1 aligns across 11 bases. The trim removed 2 bases at V and 7 bases at J, leaving 7 bases unmatched. CDR3 length: 16 amino acids. The germline CDR1 and CDR2 sequences are SGHTA and FQGNSA. CDR3 DNA: TGTGCCAGCAGCTTAATCGTGGACAGGGGGCTGAATGAGCAGTTCTTC. This gives the protein CASSLIVDRGLNEQFF.

This clone was seen more than once but under ten times. The gene calls are TRBV15 and TRBJ1-5, with TRBD1 identical over 7 bases. V gave up 1 base and J gave up 5 bases; unmatched junction bases: 5. Germline V lookup: CDR1 LNHNV, CDR2 YYDKDF (reference sequence). The CDR3 has 15 residues. The CDR3 DNA reads TGTGCCACCAGCAGAGTCGATACAGGGGATCAGCCCCAGCATTTT. It encodes CATSRVDTGDQPQHF. The full variable domain, completed using reference TRBV15 and TRBJ1-5, is DAMVIQNPRYQVTQFGKPVTLSCSQTLNHNVMYWYQQKSSQAPKLLFHYYDKDFNNEADTPDNFQSRRPNTSFCFLDIRSPGLGDTAMYLCATSRVDTGDQPQHFGDGTRLSIL.

This rearrangement joins TRBV5-1 to TRBJ2-5; 7 bases match TRBD2. CDR3 size: 15 residues. The J segment lost 5 bases and the V segment lost 1 base, leaving 8 bases of the junction unmatched. The germline CDR1 and CDR2 sequences are SGHRS and YFSETQ. The CDR3 region is CASSLIPGGAETQYF. CDR3 DNA sequence: TGCGCCAGCAGCTTGATCCCGGGGGGAGCGGAGACCCAGTACTTC.

V usage is TRBV6-6 and J usage is TRBJ1-1; 7 bases fit TRBD1. The germline V gene has CDR1 MNHNY and CDR2 SVGAGI (reference sequence). V lost 5 bases to trimming and J lost 5 bases; unmatched junction nucleotides: 2. This CDR3 comprises 12 residues. The CDR3 DNA is TGTGCCAGCAGTGACAGGGTTACTGAAGCTTTCTTT. Amino acid sequence: CASSDRVTEAFF.

This chain connects TRBV4-2 to TRBJ1-4, with 7 bases matching TRBD1. The V gene's germline CDR1 is LGHNA and CDR2 YNFKEQ. J lost 7 bases, V lost 4 bases, and 6 bases had no gene match. CDR3 length: 14 residues. CDR3 region: CASSLGQASEKLFF. As DNA, the CDR3 is TGTGCCAGCAGCCTCGGACAGGCATCTGAAAAACTGTTTTTT.

This chain connects TRBV6-5 to TRBJ2-7; 11 bases line up with TRBD1. The CDR3 has 15 amino acids. The junction had 11 bases not matched to a gene; V was cut back by 2 bases and J by 11 bases. Germline V gene sequence: CDR1 MNHEY, CDR2 SVGAGI. As DNA, the CDR3 is TGTGCCAGCAGTTACGCCGGGACAGGGGGTTCTCAAGAGTACTTC. Translating gives CASSYAGTGGSQEYF.

The chain employs TRBV5-6 and TRBJ2-5; TRBD2 matches 9 bases. V lost 5 bases and J lost 5; bases outside the gene matches: 4. The germline V gene has CDR1 SGHDT and CDR2 YYEEEE. CDR3 length: 13 residues. The DNA of the CDR3 is TGTGCCAGCAGGCACCTAGCGGGGGAGACCCAGTACTTC. As protein: CASRHLAGETQYF.

V gene TRBV2 combines with J gene TRBJ2-3, with D tentatively TRBD1 (6 bases). V lost 4 bases to trimming and J lost 2 bases, with 13 bases between them. Per the germline V gene, CDR1 is SNHLY and CDR2 is FYNNEI. The CDR3 totals 15 residues. The CDR3 sequence is CASSVGDTATDTQYF. CDR3 coding DNA: TGTGCCAGCAGTGTAGGGGACACAGCCACAGATACGCAGTATTTT.

This chain connects TRBV6-5 to TRBJ2-7; no reliable D call. This CDR3 has 14 amino acids. Germline lookup yields CDR1 MNHEY and CDR2 SVGAGI. The ends were cut back, 0 bases at V and 0 bases at J, with 6 bases in the middle. The CDR3: CASSYSYSSYEQYF. CDR3 DNA: TGTGCCAGCAGTTACTCCTACAGCTCCTACGAGCAGTACTTC.

This clone was observed a few times. The chain couples TRBV7-3 to TRBJ2-2; D is undetermined. This CDR3 contains 13 residues. The V and J ends lost 0 bases and 5 bases respectively, with 4 bases between them. CDR1 is SGHTA, CDR2 FQGTGA, per germline. The CDR3 bases are TGTGCCAGCAGCTTAACGTCTACCGGGGAGCTGTTTTTT. It yields the protein CASSLTSTGELFF.

V usage is TRBV6-1 and J usage is TRBJ1-3, with D unresolved. This CDR3 contains 14 residues. Germline V lookup: CDR1 MNHNS, CDR2 SASEGT. V was shortened by 7 bases and J by 3 bases, with 13 bases between the two germline ends. The DNA of the CDR3 is TGTGCCAGCAAGGAGCGGGGTAATGGAAACACCATATATTTT. This codes for CASKERGNGNTIYF.

In this sample, this clone turned up a few times. The gene calls are TRBV9 and TRBJ2-7; TRBD1 agrees at 9 bases. The CDR3 is 15 amino acids. Germline lookup yields CDR1 SGDLS and CDR2 YYNGEE. V lost 3 bases to trimming and J lost 0 bases; unmatched junction nucleotides: 4. CDR3 coding DNA: TGTGCCAGCAGCGGAGGACAGGGGAGCTCCTACGAGCAGTACTTC. Its protein product is CASSGGQGSSYEQYF.

Regarding this clone: The sample holds other DNA sequences that translate to the same CDR3. V usage is TRBV18 and J usage is TRBJ1-5; 10 nucleotides agree with TRBD1. Germline lookup yields CDR1 KGHSH and CDR2 LQKENI. V lost 3 bases, J lost 5 bases, and 1 base stayed unmatched. This CDR3 is built from 14 residues. The DNA for the CDR3 is TGTGCCAGCTCACCCGGGACAGGGGATCAGCCCCAGCATTTT. It specifies CASSPGTGDQPQHF.

The chain couples TRBV19 to TRBJ1-1; 9 bases are shared with TRBD1. V dropped 4 bases and J dropped 11; count of bases not matched to a gene: 5. The CDR3 is 12 residues long. In germline, CDR1 is LNHDA, CDR2 SQIVND (reference sequence). The CDR3 spells CASSTQGAAAFF. The CDR3 DNA is TGTGCCAGTAGTACACAGGGGGCAGCGGCTTTCTTT.

The chain combines TRBV4-3 with TRBJ1-5, with D unresolved. Germline-derived CDR1 and CDR2 are LGHNA and YSLEER. The CDR3 extends over 15 amino acids. V lost 0 bases to trimming and J lost 7 bases, with 13 bases between them. CDR3 region: CASSQDLSPWQPQHF. The CDR3 bases are TGCGCCAGCAGCCAAGATCTGAGCCCTTGGCAGCCCCAGCATTTT.

V and J are TRBV4-1 and TRBJ1-3; D gene unclear. The V end was cut by 0 bases, the J end by 0 bases, with 9 bases between. This CDR3 comprises 16 residues. The germline gives CDR1 MGHRA, CDR2 YSYEKL. The CDR3 DNA reads as TGCGCCAGCAGCCAAGATCAGTCAATCTCTGGAAACACCATATATTTT. This encodes CASSQDQSISGNTIYF.

V gene TRBV6-1 combines with J gene TRBJ1-6; 9 positions agree with TRBD1. Looked up from germline, CDR1 is MNHNS and CDR2 is SASEGT. The CDR3 has 13 residues. V lost 4 bases and J lost 8; bases outside the gene matches: 0. The CDR3 DNA reads TGTGCCAGCAGTGGACAGGGGGATTCACCCCTCCACTTT. This sequence encodes CASSGQGDSPLHF.

The table lists this clone with a few counts. The chain recombines TRBV9 with TRBJ2-2, with 7 bases aligning to TRBD1. Germline CDR1 SGDLS, CDR2 YYNGEE. V trimming: 4 bases; J trimming: 0 bases; junction bases outside the gene matches: 12. The CDR3 runs to 18 residues. The DNA for the CDR3 is TGTGCCAGCAGCCCTCATCTGAGGGGGCTAACGAACACCGGGGAGCTGTTTTTT. Its translation: CASSPHLRGLTNTGELFF.

The chain carries TRBV27 and TRBJ1-2; no reliable D call. Trimming cost V 0 bases and J 7 bases, with 15 bases left between them. Per germline, CDR1 MNHEY and CDR2 SMNVEV (reference sequence). The CDR3 totals 15 residues. Here the CDR3 DNA reads TGTGCCAGCAGTTTATCGAAGGGAGGGTATTCTGGCTACACCTTC. It codes for CASSLSKGGYSGYTF.

This clone was counted between two and nine times. The rearrangement links TRBV7-9 to TRBJ2-7; D call uncertain. This CDR3 is 12 amino acids long. V lost 2 bases, J lost 3 bases, and 5 bases lay in between. Germline V CDR1 and CDR2: SEHNR, FQNEAQ (reference sequence). In DNA form, the CDR3 reads TGTGCCAGCAGCTTAAAGCTCTACGAGCAGTACTTC. Amino acids: CASSLKLYEQYF. Full variable domain (rest looked up from reference TRBV7-9 and TRBJ2-7): DTGVSQNPRHKITKRGQNVTFRCDPISEHNRLYWYRQTLGQGPEFLTYFQNEAQLEKSRLLSDRFSAERPKGSFSTLEIQRTEQGDSAMYLCASSLKLYEQYFGPGTRLTVT.